The 20 T cell receptor beta chains below were found in one sample sequenced in a study of blood T cell repertoires in COVID-19. Clones were read by immunoSEQ multiplex PCR, and TCRdb kept only the in-frame ones, dropping some. The repertoire includes about 160,000 clones, more than 75% of them detected once, and approximately 7% sits in the top ten. Sequenced material: PBMCs or T cells enriched from blood (not recorded which). The source of these receptors is a woman in her forties or fifties who had recovered from COVID-19.

J is TRBJ2-7 and V is TRBV11-3; D may be TRBD2 (5 bases). V was clipped by 1 base and J by 0 bases, with 10 bases between them. The CDR3 runs 15 residues. Germline CDR1 and CDR2: SGHNT and YENEEA. The CDR3, as DNA: TGTGCCAGCAGCTTAGTCACTGGGAGCTCCTACGAGCAGTACTTC. It specifies CASSLVTGSSYEQYF.

A remark on this clone: At the DNA level, this CDR3 is encoded by other sequences in the same sample as well. This chain connects TRBV3-1 (or the pseudogene TRBV3-2) to TRBJ2-7, with no clear D. CDR1 is LGHDT, CDR2 YNNKEL, per germline (reference sequence). The CDR3 loop spans 12 amino acids. Between the trimmed V and J ends, which lost 2 bases and 3 bases, there was a span of 5 bases. The CDR3 DNA follows: TGTGCCAGCAGCCAATCTAACTACGAGCAGTACTTC. Protein: CASSQSNYEQYF.

The chain employs TRBV11-1 and TRBJ2-3, with 7 positions matching TRBD1. CDR3 size: 15 residues. Losses at the gene ends were 4 bases for V and 2 bases for J; bases not matched to a gene: 6. The germline CDR1 and CDR2 sequences are SGHAT and FQDESV (reference sequence). DNA of the CDR3: TGTGCCAGCAGCTCGCGACAGGGCCACACAGATACGCAGTATTTT. Protein sequence: CASSSRQGHTDTQYF. Based on the CDR3 plus reference TRBV11-1 and TRBJ2-3, the full variable domain is EAEVAQSPRYKITEKSQAVAFWCDPISGHATLYWYRQILGQGPELLVQFQDESVVDDSQLPKDRFSAERLKGVDSTLKIQPAELGDSAMYLCASSSRQGHTDTQYFGPGTRLTVL.

The rearrangement links TRBV7-8 to TRBJ2-1; no reliable D call. V lost 4 bases to trimming and J lost 7 bases, with 17 bases between them. Germline assignment: CDR1 SGHVS and CDR2 FQNEAQ. The CDR3 extends over 15 amino acids. The CDR3 here is CASSYPGPKFNEQFF. The DNA of the CDR3 is TGTGCCAGCAGCTATCCGGGTCCTAAATTTAATGAGCAGTTCTTC.

The chain employs TRBV19 and TRBJ1-2; no firm D call. CDR1 LNHDA and CDR2 SQIVND come from the germline V gene (reference sequence). The length of the CDR3 is 14 residues. Trimming pared 0 bases from V and 5 bases from J, leaving 10 bases between. The CDR3 DNA reads as TGTGCCAGTAGTATAGATCTTGGTACTTATGGCTACACCTTC. Translated, it gives CASSIDLGTYGYTF. The complete variable domain, with remaining parts taken from reference TRBV19 and TRBJ1-2, reads DGGITQSPKYLFRKEGQNVTLSCEQNLNHDAMYWYRQDPGQGLRLIYYSQIVNDFQKGDIAEGYSVSREKKESFPLTVTSAQKNPTAFYLCASSIDLGTYGYTFGSGTRLTVV.

The V and J genes are TRBV12-3 or TRBV12-4 and TRBJ1-1; D is undetermined. This CDR3 region has 13 residues. Trimming stripped 3 bases from V and 1 base from J, with 6 bases between. The CDR3 loop reads CASSFSRNTEAFF. CDR3 DNA: TGTGCCAGCAGTTTCTCCCGGAACACTGAAGCTTTCTTT.

The V call is TRBV6-5, the J call TRBJ1-2, with 9 bases that match TRBD1. V gave up 8 bases and J gave up 5 bases; unmatched junction bases: 6. This CDR3 is 13 amino acids long. CDR1 MNHEY and CDR2 SVGAGI come from the germline V gene. The CDR3 here is CASGTGTGYGYTF. In nucleotides, the CDR3 is TGTGCCAGCGGTACCGGGACAGGGTATGGCTACACCTTC.

This sequence joins TRBV30 and TRBJ1-5; maybe TRBD1 (5 bases). Germline loops: CDR1 GTSNPN, CDR2 SVGIG (reference sequence). The CDR3 extends over 14 amino acids. V lost 2 bases and J lost 4, with 12 bases in between. The DNA for the CDR3 is TGTGCCTGGAGTAAGGGGTTGGGGAATCAGCCCCAGCATTTT. It yields the protein CAWSKGLGNQPQHF.

V usage is TRBV7-6 and J usage is TRBJ1-2; D may be TRBD1 (6 bases). CDR1 is SGHVS, CDR2 FNYEAQ, per germline. The CDR3 has 16 amino acids. V was cut by 3 bases and J by 4 bases, with 18 bases left in between. The CDR3 sequence is CASSLGQGLQGYGYTF. The DNA of the CDR3 is TGTGCCAGCAGCTTGGGGCAGGGGCTCCAGGGCTATGGCTACACCTTC.

The chain joins TRBV19 to TRBJ1-2; 9 positions match TRBD1. This CDR3 has 15 residues. With V trimmed by 4 bases and J by 4 bases, 7 bases remained unmatched. Germline V gene data show CDR1 as LNHDA and CDR2 as SQIVND (reference sequence). The CDR3 bases are TGTGCCAGTAGTAAGGACGGGACAGGGATCTATGGCTACACCTTC. It specifies CASSKDGTGIYGYTF.

The V and J genes are TRBV9 and TRBJ1-2, with TRBD1 matching 9 bases. This CDR3 spans 17 amino acids. With 0 bases clipped from V and 8 bases from J, the junction kept 14 bases outside the gene matches. Germline CDR1 reads SGDLS; CDR2 reads YYNGEE. As DNA, the CDR3 is TGTGCCAGCAGCGTAGGATGGACAGGGGACATCTATGACGGCTACACCTTC. This translates into CASSVGWTGDIYDGYTF.

The chain combines TRBV7-2 with TRBJ2-5; 11 nucleotides agree with TRBD1. CDR1 is SGHTA and CDR2 is FQGNSA in the germline V gene. This CDR3 is built from 14 residues. V lost 9 bases and J lost 4; bases outside the gene matches: 7. This chain's CDR3 is CASIRDRGGETQYF. DNA of the CDR3: TGTGCCAGTATTCGGGACAGGGGGGGAGAGACCCAGTACTTC.

This chain uses TRBV15 with TRBJ2-7; D is possibly TRBD1 (6 bases). The CDR3 contains 15 residues. CDR1 LNHNV and CDR2 YYDKDF come from the germline V gene (reference sequence). The ends were cut back, 1 base at V and 2 bases at J, with 12 bases in the middle. The CDR3 here is CATSRARQATYEQYF. The CDR3 DNA reads as TGTGCCACCAGCAGAGCGCGACAGGCAACCTACGAGCAGTACTTC.

This rearrangement joins TRBV11-3 to TRBJ1-1, with TRBD1 as a possible D gene (6 bases). Trimming pared 6 bases from V and 1 base from J, leaving 15 bases between. The germline CDR1 and CDR2 sequences are SGHNT and YENEEA. This CDR3 contains 15 residues. DNA of the CDR3: TGTGCCAGCAGGGGGGGGGCACAGGCGAACACTGAAGCTTTCTTT. Its protein is CASRGGAQANTEAFF.

V is TRBV9 and J is TRBJ1-1; D remains ambiguous. V dropped 2 bases and J dropped 4 bases, with 15 bases sitting between them. This CDR3 is built from 15 residues. Germline assignment: CDR1 SGDLS and CDR2 YYNGEE. CDR3 protein: CASSVNPSPGTEAFF. CDR3 DNA sequence: TGTGCCAGCAGCGTCAATCCTAGTCCCGGCACTGAAGCTTTCTTT.

The chain employs TRBV7-2 and TRBJ1-4, with 9 bases matching TRBD1. The CDR3 has 16 residues. Germline lookup yields CDR1 SGHTA and CDR2 FQGNSA. The V and J ends lost 5 bases and 6 bases, in that order; junction bases with no gene match: 10. This CDR3 is CASSTGGTGFYEKLFF. Here the CDR3 DNA reads TGTGCCAGCAGCACCGGTGGGACAGGGTTTTATGAAAAACTGTTTTTT.

This clone was seen once. The chain employs TRBV7-2 and TRBJ1-2, with 11 bases aligning to TRBD1. Germline CDR1 and CDR2: SGHTA and FQGNSA. The CDR3 has 15 residues. Germline trimming cut 3 bases from V and 5 bases from J; bases unmatched to any gene: 5. CDR3 protein: CASSFPDRGHYGYTF. Written as DNA, the CDR3 is TGTGCCAGCAGCTTCCCGGACAGGGGGCATTATGGCTACACCTTC.

The V and J genes are TRBV3-1 (or the pseudogene TRBV3-2) and TRBJ2-7, with 12 bases fitting TRBD2. CDR3 size: 17 residues. The V gene's germline CDR1 is LGHDT and CDR2 YNNKEL (reference sequence). Trimming took 0 bases from V and 4 from J; bases not matched to a gene: 7. As DNA, the CDR3 is TGTGCCAGCAGCCAAGATAGGAGGACTAGCGGGGTATACGAGCAGTACTTC. Protein sequence: CASSQDRRTSGVYEQYF.

About this clone: Additional DNA sequences in this sample encode the identical CDR3. CDR3 coding DNA: TGTGCCAGCAGCCTCAGCGGGGGAGGGGATACGCAGTATTTT. Its translation is CASSLSGGGDTQYF. The chain joins TRBV7-3 to TRBJ2-3; 8 bases are a match to TRBD2. The germline V gene has CDR1 SGHTA and CDR2 FQGTGA. This CDR3 region has 14 residues. Trimming took 5 bases from V and 6 from J; bases not matched to a gene: 7. The complete variable domain, with remaining parts taken from reference TRBV7-3 and TRBJ2-3, reads GAGVSQTPSNKVTEKGKYVELRCDPISGHTALYWYRQSLGQGPEFLIYFQGTGAADDSGLPNDRFFAVRPEGSVSTLKIQRTERGDSAVYLCASSLSGGGDTQYFGPGTRLTVL.

The rearrangement joins TRBV6-5 to TRBJ2-1, with a possible D match to TRBD2 (5 bases). The V and J ends lost 7 bases and 0 bases respectively, with 13 bases between them. The CDR3 length is 15 residues. Germline assignment: CDR1 MNHEY and CDR2 SVGAGI. The CDR3 sequence: CASTMEASSYNEQFF. The CDR3 bases are TGTGCCAGCACAATGGAGGCAAGCTCCTACAATGAGCAGTTCTTC.